The rows below give T cell receptor beta chains drawn from one sample of a study of shared clonotypes between healthy human individuals. Clones were read by immunoSEQ multiplex PCR, and TCRdb kept only the in-frame ones, dropping some. The sample lists about 2.4 million clones, around 94% occurring once. Source material: naive CD4+ T cells sorted from blood. These receptors were collected from a man younger than 35 in good health. Each CDR3 is given with its conserved first and last residue. The D gene is left open where the match is weak. Clone size is stated in some rows and not others, as once, few, many or a class when expanded.

V gene	clone size	J gene	D gene	CDR3 protein
TRBV11-2	once	TRBJ2-3	TRBD2	CASSLSGGVASGTDTQYF
TRBV4-1	few	TRBJ1-4	-	CASSRARLNEKLFF
TRBV18	few	TRBJ1-1	-	CASSPGVMNTEAFF
TRBV2	-	TRBJ1-6	TRBD1	CASSDDRATLGSPLHF
TRBV11-3	-	TRBJ2-1	TRBD2	CASSKQAGDGYNEQFF
TRBV7-2	-	TRBJ2-1	-	CASSLVSQPEGQFF
TRBV2	-	TRBJ2-7	TRBD1	CASSAAGGGYEQYF
TRBV7-9	-	TRBJ1-4	-	CASSTRGVGNEKLFF
TRBV9	-	TRBJ2-1	-	CASSPPSATLSYNEQFF
TRBV10-3	-	TRBJ1-2	TRBD1	CAISVGGTANYGYTF
TRBV30	-	TRBJ1-6	-	CAWNVGPEGSPLHF
TRBV19	few	TRBJ2-5	TRBD2	CASRLAGVETQYF
TRBV5-1	-	TRBJ2-3	-	CASSYQGGDTQYF
TRBV30	once	TRBJ2-6	-	CAWRPGGANVLTF
TRBV18	-	TRBJ1-2	-	CASTPSSANYGYTF
TRBV6-1	-	TRBJ1-5	-	CASSGKQGGNNQPQHF
TRBV10-1	-	TRBJ2-1	-	CASSEGYNEQFF
TRBV12-2	-	TRBJ2-1	-	CASRSYRRSSYNEQFF
TRBV7-9	-	TRBJ2-1	-	CASSLFPLLSYNEQFF
TRBV7-6	-	TRBJ2-6	-	CASSLSRTGPGAGANVLTF